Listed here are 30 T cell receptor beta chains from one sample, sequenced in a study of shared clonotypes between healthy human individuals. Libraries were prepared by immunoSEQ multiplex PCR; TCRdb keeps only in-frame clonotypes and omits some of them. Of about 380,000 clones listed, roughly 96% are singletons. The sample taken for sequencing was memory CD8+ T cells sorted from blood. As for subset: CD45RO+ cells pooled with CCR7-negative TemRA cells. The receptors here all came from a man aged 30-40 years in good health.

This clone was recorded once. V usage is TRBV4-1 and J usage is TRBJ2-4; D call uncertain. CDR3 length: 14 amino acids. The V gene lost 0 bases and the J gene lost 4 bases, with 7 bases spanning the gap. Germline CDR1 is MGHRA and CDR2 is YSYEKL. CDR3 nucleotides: TGCGCCAGCAGCCAAGACCAGCCAAAAAACATTCAGTACTTC. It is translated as CASSQDQPKNIQYF.

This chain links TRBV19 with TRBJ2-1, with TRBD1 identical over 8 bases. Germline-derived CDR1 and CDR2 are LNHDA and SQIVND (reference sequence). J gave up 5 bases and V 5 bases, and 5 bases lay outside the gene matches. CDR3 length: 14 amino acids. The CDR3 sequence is CASSPRTGNNEQFF. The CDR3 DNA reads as TGTGCCAGTAGTCCCCGGACAGGGAACAATGAGCAGTTCTTC.

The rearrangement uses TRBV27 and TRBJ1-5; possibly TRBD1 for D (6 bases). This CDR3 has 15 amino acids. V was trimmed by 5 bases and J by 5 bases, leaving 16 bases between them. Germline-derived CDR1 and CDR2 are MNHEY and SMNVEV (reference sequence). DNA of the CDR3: TGTGCCAGCAGTCTTTACAGGGCCCGCGATCAGCCCCAGCATTTT. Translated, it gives CASSLYRARDQPQHF.

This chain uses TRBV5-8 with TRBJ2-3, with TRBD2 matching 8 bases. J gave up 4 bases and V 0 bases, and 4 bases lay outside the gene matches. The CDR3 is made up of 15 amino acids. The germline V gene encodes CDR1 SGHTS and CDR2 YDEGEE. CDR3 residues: CASSLAPGLADTQYF. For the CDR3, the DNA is TGTGCCAGCAGCTTGGCCCCGGGACTAGCAGATACGCAGTATTTT.

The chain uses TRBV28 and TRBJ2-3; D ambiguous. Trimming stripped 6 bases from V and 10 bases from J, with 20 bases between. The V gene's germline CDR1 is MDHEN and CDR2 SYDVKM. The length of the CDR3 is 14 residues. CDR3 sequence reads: CASSTPGRRAAQYF. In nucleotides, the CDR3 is TGTGCCAGCAGCACCCCGGGCCGACGGGCGGCGCAGTATTTT.

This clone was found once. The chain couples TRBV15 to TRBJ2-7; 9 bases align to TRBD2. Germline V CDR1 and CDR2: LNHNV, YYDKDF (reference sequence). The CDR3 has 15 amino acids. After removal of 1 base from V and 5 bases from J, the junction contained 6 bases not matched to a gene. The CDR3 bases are TGTGCCACCAGCAGAGTATTAGCGGGAGACCACGAGCAGTACTTC. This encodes CATSRVLAGDHEQYF. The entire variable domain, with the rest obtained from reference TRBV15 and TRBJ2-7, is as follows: DAMVIQNPRYQVTQFGKPVTLSCSQTLNHNVMYWYQQKSSQAPKLLFHYYDKDFNNEADTPDNFQSRRPNTSFCFLDIRSPGLGDTAMYLCATSRVLAGDHEQYFGPGTRLTVT.

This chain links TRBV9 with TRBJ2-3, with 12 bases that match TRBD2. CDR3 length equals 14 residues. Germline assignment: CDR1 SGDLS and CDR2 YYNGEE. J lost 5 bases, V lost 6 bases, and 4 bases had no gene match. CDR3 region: CASTRLAGEDTQYF. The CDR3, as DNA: TGTGCCAGCACCAGACTAGCGGGAGAAGATACGCAGTATTTT.

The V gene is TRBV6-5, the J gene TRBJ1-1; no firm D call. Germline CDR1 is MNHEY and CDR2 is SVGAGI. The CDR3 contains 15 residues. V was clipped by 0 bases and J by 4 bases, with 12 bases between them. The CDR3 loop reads CASSYSRRYRTEAFF. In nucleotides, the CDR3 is TGTGCCAGCAGTTACTCGAGAAGGTATCGCACTGAAGCTTTCTTT.

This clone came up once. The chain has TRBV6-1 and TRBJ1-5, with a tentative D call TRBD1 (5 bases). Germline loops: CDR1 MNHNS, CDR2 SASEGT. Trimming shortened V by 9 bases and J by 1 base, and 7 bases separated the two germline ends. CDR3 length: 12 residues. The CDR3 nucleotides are TGTGCCAGTTGGGACAGCAATCAGCCCCAGCATTTT. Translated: CASWDSNQPQHF.

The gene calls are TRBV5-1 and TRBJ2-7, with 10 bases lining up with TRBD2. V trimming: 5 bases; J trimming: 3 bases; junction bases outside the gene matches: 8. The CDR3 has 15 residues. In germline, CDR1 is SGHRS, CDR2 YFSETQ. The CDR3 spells CASRNSGRPRYEQYF. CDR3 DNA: TGCGCCAGCAGGAATAGCGGGAGGCCACGCTACGAGCAGTACTTC.

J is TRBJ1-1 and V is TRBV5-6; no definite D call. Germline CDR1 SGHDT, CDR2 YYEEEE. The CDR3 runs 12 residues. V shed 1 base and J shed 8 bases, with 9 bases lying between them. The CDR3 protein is CASSLNSREAFF. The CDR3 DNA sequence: TGTGCCAGCAGCTTGAACAGCCGAGAAGCTTTCTTT.

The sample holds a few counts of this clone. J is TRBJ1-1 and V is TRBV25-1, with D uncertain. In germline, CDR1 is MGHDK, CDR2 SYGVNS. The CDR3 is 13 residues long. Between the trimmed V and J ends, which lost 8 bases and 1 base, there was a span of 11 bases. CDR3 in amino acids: CASRPPKNTEAFF. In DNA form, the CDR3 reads TGTGCCAGCCGCCCCCCCAAGAACACTGAAGCTTTCTTT.

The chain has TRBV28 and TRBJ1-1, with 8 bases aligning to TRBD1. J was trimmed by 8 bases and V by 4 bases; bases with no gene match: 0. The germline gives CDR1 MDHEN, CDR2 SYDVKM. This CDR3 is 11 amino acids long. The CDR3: CASSWTGEAFF. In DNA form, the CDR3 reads TGTGCCAGCAGTTGGACAGGGGAAGCTTTCTTT.

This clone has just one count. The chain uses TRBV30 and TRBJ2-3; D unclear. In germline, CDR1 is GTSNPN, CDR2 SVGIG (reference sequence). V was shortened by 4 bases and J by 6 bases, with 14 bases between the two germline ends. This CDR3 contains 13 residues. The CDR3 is CAWNSIPSDTQYF. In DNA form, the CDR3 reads TGTGCCTGGAATTCTATTCCCTCGGATACGCAGTATTTT.

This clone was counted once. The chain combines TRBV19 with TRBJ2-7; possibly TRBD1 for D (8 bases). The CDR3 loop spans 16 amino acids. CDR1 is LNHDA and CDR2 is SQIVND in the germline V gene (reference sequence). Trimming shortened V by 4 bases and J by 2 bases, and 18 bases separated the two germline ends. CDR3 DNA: TGTGCCAGTAGTACGGGGGGTGGACAGGGACCCTACGAGCAGTACTTC. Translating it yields CASSTGGGQGPYEQYF.

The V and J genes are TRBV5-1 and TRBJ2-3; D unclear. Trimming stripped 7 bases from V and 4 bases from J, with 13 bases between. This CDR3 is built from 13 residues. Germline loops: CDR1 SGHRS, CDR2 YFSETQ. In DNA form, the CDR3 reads TGCGCCAGCGCTCCTCTGGGATCAGATACGCAGTATTTT. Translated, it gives CASAPLGSDTQYF.

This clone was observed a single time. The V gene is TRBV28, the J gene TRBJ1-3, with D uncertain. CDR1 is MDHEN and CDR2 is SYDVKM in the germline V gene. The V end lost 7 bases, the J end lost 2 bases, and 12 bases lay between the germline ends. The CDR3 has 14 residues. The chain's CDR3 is CASTLGVAGNTIYF. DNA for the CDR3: TGTGCCAGCACCCTCGGGGTGGCTGGAAACACCATATATTTT.

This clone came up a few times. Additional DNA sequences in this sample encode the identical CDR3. CDR3 sequence (DNA): TGTGCCAGCAGTTACTCTAGCGGCACAGATACGCAGTATTTT. It translates to CASSYSSGTDTQYF. This chain links TRBV6-5 with TRBJ2-3, with D perhaps TRBD2 (5 bases). The CDR3 sequence is 14 residues long. The V and J ends lost 0 bases and 1 base respectively, with 5 bases between them. Germline V gene lookup returns CDR1 MNHEY and CDR2 SVGAGI.

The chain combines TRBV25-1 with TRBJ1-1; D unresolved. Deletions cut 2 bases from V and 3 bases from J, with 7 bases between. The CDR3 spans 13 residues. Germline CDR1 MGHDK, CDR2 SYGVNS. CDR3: CASSERTDTEAFF. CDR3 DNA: TGTGCCAGCAGTGAAAGGACCGACACTGAAGCTTTCTTT.

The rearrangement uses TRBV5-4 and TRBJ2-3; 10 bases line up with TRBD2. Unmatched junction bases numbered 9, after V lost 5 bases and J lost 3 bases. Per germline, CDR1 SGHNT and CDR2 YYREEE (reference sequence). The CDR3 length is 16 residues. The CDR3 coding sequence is TGTGCCAGCAGTGCTAGCGGGAGTGGGCGTACAGATACGCAGTATTTT. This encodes CASSASGSGRTDTQYF.

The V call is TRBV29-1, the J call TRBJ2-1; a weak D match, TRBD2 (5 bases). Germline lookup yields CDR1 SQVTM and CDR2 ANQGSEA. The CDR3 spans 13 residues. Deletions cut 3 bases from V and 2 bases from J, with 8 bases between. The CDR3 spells CSVDGGAYNEQFF. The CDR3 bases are TGCAGCGTTGATGGAGGAGCCTACAATGAGCAGTTCTTC.

The CDR3 loop is CASSLTSGRDEQYF. The CDR3 DNA is TGTGCCAGCTCACTTACTAGCGGGAGAGACGAGCAGTACTTC. The chain has TRBV18 and TRBJ2-7; the match to TRBD2 covers 11 bases. Germline V gene data show CDR1 as KGHSH and CDR2 as LQKENI. Trimming removed 4 bases from V and 5 bases from J; junction bases left unmatched: 4. This CDR3 has 14 amino acids.

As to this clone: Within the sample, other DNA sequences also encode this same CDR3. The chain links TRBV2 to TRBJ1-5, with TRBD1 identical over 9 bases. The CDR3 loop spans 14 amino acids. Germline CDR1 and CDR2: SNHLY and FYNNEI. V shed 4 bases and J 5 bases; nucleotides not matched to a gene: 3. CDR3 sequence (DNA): TGTGCCAGCAGTGCGACAGGGGGGGATCAGCCCCAGCATTTT. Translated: CASSATGGDQPQHF.

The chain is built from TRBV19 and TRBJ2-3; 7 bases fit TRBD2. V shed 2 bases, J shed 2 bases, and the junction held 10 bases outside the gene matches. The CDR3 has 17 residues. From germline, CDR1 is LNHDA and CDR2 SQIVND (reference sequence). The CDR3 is CASSITRGTTVTDTQYF. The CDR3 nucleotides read TGTGCCAGTAGTATAACTCGCGGGACTACAGTCACAGATACGCAGTATTTT.

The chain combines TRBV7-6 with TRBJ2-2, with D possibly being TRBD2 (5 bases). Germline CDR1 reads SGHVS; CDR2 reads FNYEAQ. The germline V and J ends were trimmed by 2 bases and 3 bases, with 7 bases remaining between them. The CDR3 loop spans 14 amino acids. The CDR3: CASSLSGYTGELFF. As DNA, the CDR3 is TGTGCCAGCAGCTTATCGGGGTACACCGGGGAGCTGTTTTTT.

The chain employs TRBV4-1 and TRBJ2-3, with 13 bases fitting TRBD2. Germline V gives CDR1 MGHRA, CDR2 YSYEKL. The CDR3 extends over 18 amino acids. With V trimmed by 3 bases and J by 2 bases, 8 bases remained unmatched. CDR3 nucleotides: TGCGCCAGCAGCCAGATCCCCGGACTAGCGGGAGACACAGATACGCAGTATTTT. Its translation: CASSQIPGLAGDTDTQYF.

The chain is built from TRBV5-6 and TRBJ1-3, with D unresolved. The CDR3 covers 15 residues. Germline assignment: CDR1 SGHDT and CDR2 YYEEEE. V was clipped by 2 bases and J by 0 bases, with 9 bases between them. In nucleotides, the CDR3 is TGTGCCAGCAGCTTCGGGGATAACTCTGGAAACACCATATATTTT. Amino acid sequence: CASSFGDNSGNTIYF.

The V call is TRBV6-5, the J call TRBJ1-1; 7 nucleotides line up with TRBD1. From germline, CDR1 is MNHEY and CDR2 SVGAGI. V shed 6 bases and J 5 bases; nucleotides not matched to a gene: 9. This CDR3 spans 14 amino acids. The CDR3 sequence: CASSPGTVRTEAFF. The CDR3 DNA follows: TGTGCCAGCAGCCCGGGGACAGTAAGAACTGAAGCTTTCTTT.

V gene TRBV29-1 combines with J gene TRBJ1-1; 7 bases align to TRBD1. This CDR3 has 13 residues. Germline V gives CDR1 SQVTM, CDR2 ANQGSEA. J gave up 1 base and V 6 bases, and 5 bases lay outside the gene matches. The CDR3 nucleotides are TGCAGCGTAGGACAGGCCCAGAACACTGAAGCTTTCTTT. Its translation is CSVGQAQNTEAFF. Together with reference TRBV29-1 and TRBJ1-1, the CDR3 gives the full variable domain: SAVISQKPSRDICQRGTSLTIQCQVDSQVTMMFWYRQQPGQSLTLIATANQGSEATYESGFVIDKFPISRPNLTFSTLTVSNMSPEDSSIYLCSVGQAQNTEAFFGQGTRLTVV.

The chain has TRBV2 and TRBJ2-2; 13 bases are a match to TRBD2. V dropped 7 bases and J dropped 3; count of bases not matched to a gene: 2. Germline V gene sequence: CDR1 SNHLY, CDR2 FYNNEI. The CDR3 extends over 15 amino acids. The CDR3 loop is CASTGLAGDTGELFF. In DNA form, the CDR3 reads TGTGCCAGCACCGGACTAGCGGGAGACACCGGGGAGCTGTTTTTT.